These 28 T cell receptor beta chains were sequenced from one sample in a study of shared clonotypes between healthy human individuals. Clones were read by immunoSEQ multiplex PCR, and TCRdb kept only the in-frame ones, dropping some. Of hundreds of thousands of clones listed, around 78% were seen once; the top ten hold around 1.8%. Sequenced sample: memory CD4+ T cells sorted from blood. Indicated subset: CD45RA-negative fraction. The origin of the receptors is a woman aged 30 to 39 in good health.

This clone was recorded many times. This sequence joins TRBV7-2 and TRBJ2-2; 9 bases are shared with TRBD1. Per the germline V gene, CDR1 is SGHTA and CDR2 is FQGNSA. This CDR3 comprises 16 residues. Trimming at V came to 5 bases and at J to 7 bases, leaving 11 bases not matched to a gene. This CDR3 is CASSPTLQGAGGELFF. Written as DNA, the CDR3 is TGTGCCAGCAGCCCCACTCTACAGGGGGCGGGCGGGGAGCTGTTTTTT.

DNA of the CDR3: TGCGCCAGCAGCTTGGTCGGCCAGGTCCATGAGACCCAGTACTTC. This gives the protein CASSLVGQVHETQYF. This chain uses TRBV5-1 with TRBJ2-5; unclear D gene. CDR1 is SGHRS, CDR2 YFSETQ, per germline. Trimming took 0 bases from V and 5 from J, leaving 14 bases between them. This CDR3 is 15 amino acids long.

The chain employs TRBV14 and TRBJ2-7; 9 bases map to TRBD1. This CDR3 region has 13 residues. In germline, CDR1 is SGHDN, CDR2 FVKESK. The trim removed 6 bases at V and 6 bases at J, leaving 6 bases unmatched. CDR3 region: CASSPGTGFEQYF. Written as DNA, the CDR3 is TGTGCCAGCAGTCCCGGGACAGGGTTCGAGCAGTACTTC.

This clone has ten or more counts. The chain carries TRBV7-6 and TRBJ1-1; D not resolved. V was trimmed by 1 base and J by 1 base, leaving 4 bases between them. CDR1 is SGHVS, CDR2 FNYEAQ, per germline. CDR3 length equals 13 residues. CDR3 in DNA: TGTGCCAGCAGCTTAGAGTCGAACACTGAAGCTTTCTTT. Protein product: CASSLESNTEAFF.

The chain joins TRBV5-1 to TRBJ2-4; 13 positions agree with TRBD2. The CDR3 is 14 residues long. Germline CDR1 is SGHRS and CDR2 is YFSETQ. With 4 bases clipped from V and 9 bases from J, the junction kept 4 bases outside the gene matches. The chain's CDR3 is CASSTGLAGSIQYF. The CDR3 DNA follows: TGCGCCAGCAGCACGGGACTAGCGGGATCCATTCAGTACTTC. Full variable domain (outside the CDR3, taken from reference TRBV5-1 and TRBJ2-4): KAGVTQTPRYLIKTRGQQVTLSCSPISGHRSVSWYQQTPGQGLQFLFEYFSETQRNKGNFPGRFSGRQFSNSRSEMNVSTLELGDSALYLCASSTGLAGSIQYFGAGTRLSVL.

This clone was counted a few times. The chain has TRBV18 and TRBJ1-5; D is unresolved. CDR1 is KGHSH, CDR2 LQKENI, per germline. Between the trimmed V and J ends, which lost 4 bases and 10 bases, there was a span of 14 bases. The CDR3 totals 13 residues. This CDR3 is CASSQSLSEPQHF. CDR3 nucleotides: TGTGCCAGCTCACAGTCCCTTTCCGAACCCCAGCATTTT.

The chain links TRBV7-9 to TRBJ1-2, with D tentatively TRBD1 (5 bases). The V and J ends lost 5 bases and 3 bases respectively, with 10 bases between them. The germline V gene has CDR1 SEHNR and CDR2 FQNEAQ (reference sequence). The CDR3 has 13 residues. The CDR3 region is CASSRQRDYGYTF. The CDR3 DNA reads TGTGCCAGCAGCAGACAGCGGGACTATGGCTACACCTTC.

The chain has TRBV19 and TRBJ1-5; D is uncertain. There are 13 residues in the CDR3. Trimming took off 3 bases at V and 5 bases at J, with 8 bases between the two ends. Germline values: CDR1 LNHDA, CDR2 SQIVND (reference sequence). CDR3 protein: CASSMARDQPQHF. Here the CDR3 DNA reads TGTGCCAGTAGTATGGCTAGGGATCAGCCCCAGCATTTT.

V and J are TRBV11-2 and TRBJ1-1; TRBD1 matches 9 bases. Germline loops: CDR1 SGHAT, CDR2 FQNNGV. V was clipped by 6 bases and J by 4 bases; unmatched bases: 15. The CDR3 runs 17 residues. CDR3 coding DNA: TGTGCCAGCAGACGAGGACAGGGGAGGGATAAGGGCACTGAAGCTTTCTTT. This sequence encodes CASRRGQGRDKGTEAFF.

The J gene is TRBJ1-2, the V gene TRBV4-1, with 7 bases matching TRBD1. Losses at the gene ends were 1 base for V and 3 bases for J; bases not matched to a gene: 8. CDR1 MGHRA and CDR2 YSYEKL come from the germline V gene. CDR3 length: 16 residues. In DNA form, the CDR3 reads TGCGCCAGCAGCCAAGTGTGGGGGACAGCGGACTATGGCTACACCTTC. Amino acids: CASSQVWGTADYGYTF.

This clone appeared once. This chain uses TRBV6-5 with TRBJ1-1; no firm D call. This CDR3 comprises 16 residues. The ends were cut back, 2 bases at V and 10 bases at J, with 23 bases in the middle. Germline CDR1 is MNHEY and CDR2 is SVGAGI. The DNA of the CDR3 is TGTGCCAGCAGTTACGGCTCCTCGGGGTCTATTATCTCAGCTTTCTTT. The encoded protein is CASSYGSSGSIISAFF.

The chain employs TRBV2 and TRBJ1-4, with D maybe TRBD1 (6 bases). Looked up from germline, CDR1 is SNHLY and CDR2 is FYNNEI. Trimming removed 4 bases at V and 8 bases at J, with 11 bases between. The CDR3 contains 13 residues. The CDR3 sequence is CASSVRGREKLFF. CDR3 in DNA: TGTGCCAGCAGTGTAAGGGGGAGGGAAAAACTGTTTTTT.

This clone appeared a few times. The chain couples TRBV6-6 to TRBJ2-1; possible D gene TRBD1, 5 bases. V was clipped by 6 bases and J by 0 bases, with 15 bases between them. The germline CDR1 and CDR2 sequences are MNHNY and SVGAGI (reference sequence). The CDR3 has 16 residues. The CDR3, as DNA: TGTGCCAGCAGCCCACCTACAGGAAGCTCCTACAATGAGCAGTTCTTC. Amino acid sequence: CASSPPTGSSYNEQFF.

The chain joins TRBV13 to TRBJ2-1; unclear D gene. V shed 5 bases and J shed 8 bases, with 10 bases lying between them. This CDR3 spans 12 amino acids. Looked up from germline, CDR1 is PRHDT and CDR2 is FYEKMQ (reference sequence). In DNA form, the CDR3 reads TGTGCCAGCAGCCTCCCCCGCCATGAGCAGTTCTTC. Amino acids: CASSLPRHEQFF.

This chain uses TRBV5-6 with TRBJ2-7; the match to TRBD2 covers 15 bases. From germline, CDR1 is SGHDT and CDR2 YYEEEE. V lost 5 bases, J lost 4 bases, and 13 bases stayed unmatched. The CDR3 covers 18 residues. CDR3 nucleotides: TGTGCCAGCAGAGGGACTGGACTAGCGGGAGGGTCCCGATACGAGCAGTACTTC. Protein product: CASRGTGLAGGSRYEQYF.

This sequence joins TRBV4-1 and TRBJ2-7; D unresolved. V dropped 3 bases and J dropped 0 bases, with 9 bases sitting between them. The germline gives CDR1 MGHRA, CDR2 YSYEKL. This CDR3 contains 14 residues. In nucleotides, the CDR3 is TGCGCCAGCAGCCAGTATTTGATCTCCTACGAGCAGTACTTC. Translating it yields CASSQYLISYEQYF.

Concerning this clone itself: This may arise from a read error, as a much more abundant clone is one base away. In DNA, the CDR3 is TGCGCCAGCAGTGACGGCTCTGGAAACACCATATATTTT. This gives the protein CASSDGSGNTIYF. This chain links TRBV10-1 with TRBJ1-3; no clear D. Trimming removed 3 bases from V and 0 bases from J, with 3 bases in between. Germline CDR1 WNHNN, CDR2 SYGVQD (reference sequence). The CDR3 sequence is 13 residues long.

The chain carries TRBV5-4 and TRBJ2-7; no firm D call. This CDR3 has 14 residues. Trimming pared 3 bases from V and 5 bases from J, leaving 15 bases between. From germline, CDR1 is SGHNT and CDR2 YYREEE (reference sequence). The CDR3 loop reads CASSSRSWSDEQYF. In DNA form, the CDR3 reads TGTGCCAGCAGCTCCAGGTCTTGGTCGGACGAGCAGTACTTC.

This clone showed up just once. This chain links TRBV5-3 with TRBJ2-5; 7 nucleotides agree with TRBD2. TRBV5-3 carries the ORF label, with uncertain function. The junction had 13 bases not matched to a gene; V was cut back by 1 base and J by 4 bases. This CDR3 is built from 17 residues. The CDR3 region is CARSLRACGRWLETQYF. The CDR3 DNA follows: TGTGCCAGAAGCTTGCGCGCTTGCGGGAGATGGTTAGAGACCCAGTACTTC.

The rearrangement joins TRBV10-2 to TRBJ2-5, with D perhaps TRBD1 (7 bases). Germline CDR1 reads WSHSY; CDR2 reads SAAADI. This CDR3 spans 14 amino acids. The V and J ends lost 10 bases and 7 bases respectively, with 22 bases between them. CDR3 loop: CAISEGARGSTQYF. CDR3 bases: TGCGCCATTTCGGAGGGGGCCAGGGGGTCGACCCAGTACTTC.

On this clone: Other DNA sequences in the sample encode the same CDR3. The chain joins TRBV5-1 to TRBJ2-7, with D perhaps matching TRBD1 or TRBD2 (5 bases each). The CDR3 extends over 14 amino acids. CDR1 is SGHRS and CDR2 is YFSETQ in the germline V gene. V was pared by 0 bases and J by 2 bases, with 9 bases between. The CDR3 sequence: CASSLGQGAYEQYF. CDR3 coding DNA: TGCGCCAGCAGCTTGGGGCAGGGAGCCTACGAGCAGTACTTC. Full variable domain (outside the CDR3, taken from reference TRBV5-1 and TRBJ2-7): KAGVTQTPRYLIKTRGQQVTLSCSPISGHRSVSWYQQTPGQGLQFLFEYFSETQRNKGNFPGRFSGRQFSNSRSEMNVSTLELGDSALYLCASSLGQGAYEQYFGPGTRLTVT.

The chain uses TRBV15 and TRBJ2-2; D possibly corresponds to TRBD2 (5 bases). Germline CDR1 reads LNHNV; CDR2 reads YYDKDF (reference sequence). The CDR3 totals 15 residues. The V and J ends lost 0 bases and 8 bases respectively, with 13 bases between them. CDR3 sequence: CATSRDVASSGELFF. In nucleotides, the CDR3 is TGTGCCACCAGCAGAGATGTGGCTAGCTCGGGGGAGCTGTTTTTT. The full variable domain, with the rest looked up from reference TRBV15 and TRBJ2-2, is DAMVIQNPRYQVTQFGKPVTLSCSQTLNHNVMYWYQQKSSQAPKLLFHYYDKDFNNEADTPDNFQSRRPNTSFCFLDIRSPGLGDTAMYLCATSRDVASSGELFFGEGSRLTVL.

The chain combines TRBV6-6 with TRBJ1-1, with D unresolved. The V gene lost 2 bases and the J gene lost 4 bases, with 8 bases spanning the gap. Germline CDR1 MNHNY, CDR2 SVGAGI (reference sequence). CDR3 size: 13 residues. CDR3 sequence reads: CASSYDRFTEAFF. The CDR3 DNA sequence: TGTGCCAGCAGTTACGATAGGTTCACTGAAGCTTTCTTT.

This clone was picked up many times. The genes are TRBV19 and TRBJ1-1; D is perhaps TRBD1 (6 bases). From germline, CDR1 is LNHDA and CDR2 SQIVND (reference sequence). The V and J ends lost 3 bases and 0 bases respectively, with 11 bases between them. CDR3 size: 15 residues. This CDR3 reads CASSIGRGLNTEAFF. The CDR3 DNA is TGTGCCAGTAGTATCGGGCGGGGGCTGAACACTGAAGCTTTCTTT.

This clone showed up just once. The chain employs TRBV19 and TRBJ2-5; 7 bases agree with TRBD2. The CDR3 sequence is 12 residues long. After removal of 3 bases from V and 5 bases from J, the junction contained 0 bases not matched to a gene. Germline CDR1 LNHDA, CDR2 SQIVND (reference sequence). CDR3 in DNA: TGTGCCAGTAGTATCGGGGGGGAGACCCAGTACTTC. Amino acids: CASSIGGETQYF. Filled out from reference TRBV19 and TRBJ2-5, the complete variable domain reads DGGITQSPKYLFRKEGQNVTLSCEQNLNHDAMYWYRQDPGQGLRLIYYSQIVNDFQKGDIAEGYSVSREKKESFPLTVTSAQKNPTAFYLCASSIGGETQYFGPGTRLLVL.

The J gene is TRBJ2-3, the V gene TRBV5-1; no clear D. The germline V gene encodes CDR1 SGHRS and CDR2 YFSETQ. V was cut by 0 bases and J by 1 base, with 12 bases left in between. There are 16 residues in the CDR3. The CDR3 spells CASSLGVYGRTDTQYF. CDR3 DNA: TGCGCCAGCAGCTTGGGGGTATACGGCCGCACAGATACGCAGTATTTT.

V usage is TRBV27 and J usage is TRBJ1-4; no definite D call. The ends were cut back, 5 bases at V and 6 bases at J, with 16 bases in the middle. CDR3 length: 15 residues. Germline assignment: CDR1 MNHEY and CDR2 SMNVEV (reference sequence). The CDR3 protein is CASSATPGSHEKLFF. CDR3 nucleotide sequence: TGTGCCAGCAGTGCAACCCCAGGCTCGCATGAAAAACTGTTTTTT.

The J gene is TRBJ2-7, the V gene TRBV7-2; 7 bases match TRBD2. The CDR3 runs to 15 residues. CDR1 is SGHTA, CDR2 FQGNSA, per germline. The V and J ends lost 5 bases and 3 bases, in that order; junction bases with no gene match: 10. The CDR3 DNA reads TGTGCCAGCAGCCAAGGGGCGGGAGTTGGCTACGAGCAGTACTTC. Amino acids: CASSQGAGVGYEQYF.